This TCR beta chain was sequenced during a study of cytomegalovirus exposure and HLA in healthy donors. Vbeta (60) and Jbeta (13) primers were used in the PCR. The repertoire was sequenced with immunoSEQ multiplex PCR; TCRdb's copy has only in-frame clones and lacks some. This sample carries roughly 150,000 clones, approximately 82% of them seen once, and the ten largest clones take about 1.3%. From germline, CDR1 is MNHNS and CDR2 SASEGT. The CDR3 is made up of 13 amino acids. Germline trimming cut 4 bases from V and 6 bases from J; bases unmatched to any gene: 5. The sequencing input was PBMCs. The V and J genes are TRBV6-1 and TRBJ2-7; 8 nucleotides align to TRBD1. The sequence came from a male donor in good health and CMV-seronegative. The CDR3 nucleotides read TGTGCCAGCAGTGCCGGACAGGGACCCGAGCAGTACTTC. It translates to CASSAGQGPEQYF.